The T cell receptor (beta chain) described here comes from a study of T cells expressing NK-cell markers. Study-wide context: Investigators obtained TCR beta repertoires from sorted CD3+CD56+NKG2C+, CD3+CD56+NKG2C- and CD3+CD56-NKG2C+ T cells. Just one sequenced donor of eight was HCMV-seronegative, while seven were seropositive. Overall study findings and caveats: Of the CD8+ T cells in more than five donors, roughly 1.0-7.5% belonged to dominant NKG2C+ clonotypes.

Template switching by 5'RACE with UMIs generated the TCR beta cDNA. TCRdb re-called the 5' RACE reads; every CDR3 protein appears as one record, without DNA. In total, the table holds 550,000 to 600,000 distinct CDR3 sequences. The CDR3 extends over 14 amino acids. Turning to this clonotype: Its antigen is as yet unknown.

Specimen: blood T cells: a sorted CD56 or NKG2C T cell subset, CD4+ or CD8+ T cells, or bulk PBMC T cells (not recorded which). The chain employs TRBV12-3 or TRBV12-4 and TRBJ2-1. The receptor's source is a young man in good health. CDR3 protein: CASSDSSSYNEQFF.